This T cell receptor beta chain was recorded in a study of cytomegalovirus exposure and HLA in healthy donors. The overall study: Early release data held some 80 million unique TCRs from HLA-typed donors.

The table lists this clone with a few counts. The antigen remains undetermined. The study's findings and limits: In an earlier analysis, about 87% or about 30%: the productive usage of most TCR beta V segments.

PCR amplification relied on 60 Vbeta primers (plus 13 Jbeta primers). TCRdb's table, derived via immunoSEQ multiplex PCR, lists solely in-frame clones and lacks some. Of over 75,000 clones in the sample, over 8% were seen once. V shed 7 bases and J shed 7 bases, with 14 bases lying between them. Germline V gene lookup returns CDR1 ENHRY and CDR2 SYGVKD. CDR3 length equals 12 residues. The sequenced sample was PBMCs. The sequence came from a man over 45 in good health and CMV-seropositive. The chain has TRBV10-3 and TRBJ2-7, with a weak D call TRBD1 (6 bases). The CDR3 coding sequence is TGTGCCATCACCGACAGGCCGGGGGAGCAGTACTTC. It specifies CAITDRPGEQYF.